The clone carrying this T cell receptor beta chain was seen a few times. Unique molecular identifiers were added to individual cDNA molecules. TCRdb itself ran the 5' RACE reads through MiXCR, one entry per CDR3 protein. The sample records some 54,000 distinct CDR3 sequences, over 7.5% being singletons. These data belong to a study of early T cells in non-severe SARS-CoV-2 infection. Study summary: Whole-blood bulk RNA, unsorted, was sequenced, and chains were unpaired.

Germline V gene data show CDR1 as LNHNV and CDR2 as YYDKDF (reference sequence). This CDR3 region has 15 residues. Trimming left V 0 bases short and J 0 bases short, with 8 bases between. The receptor was derived from an adult who was a healthcare worker with PCR-confirmed SARS-CoV-2 infection or an uninfected control (not recorded which). The sequenced sample was whole blood. The chain combines TRBV15 with TRBJ2-5; D may be TRBD1 or TRBD2 (5 bases each). CDR3 residues: CATSRDLGDQETQYF. The CDR3 region has the DNA TGTGCCACCAGCAGAGATTTGGGGGACCAAGAGACCCAGTACTTC.